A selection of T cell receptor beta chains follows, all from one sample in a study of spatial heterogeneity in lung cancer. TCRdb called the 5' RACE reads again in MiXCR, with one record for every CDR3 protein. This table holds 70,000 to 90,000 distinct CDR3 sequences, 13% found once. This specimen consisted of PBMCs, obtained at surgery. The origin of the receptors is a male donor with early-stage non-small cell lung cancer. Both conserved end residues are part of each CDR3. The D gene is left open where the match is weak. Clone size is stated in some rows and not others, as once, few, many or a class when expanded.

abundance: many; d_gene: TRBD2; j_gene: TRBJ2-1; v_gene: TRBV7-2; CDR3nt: TGTGCCAGCAGCTTAACTAGCGGAGGCTACAATGAGCAGTTCTTC; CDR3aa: CASSLTSGGYNEQFF
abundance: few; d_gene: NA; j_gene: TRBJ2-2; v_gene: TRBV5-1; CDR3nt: TGCGCCAGCAGCTTGCAATCGAACACCGGGGAGCTGTTTTTT; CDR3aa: CASSLQSNTGELFF
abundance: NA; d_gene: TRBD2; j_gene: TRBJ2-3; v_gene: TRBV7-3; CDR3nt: TGTGCCAGCAGCGGCCCGGGACTAGGGGAGGCAGATACGCAGTATTTT; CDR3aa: CASSGPGLGEADTQYF
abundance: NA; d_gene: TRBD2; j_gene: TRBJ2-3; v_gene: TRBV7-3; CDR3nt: TGTGCCAGCAGTATAGCGGGGAGCACAGATACGCAGTATTTT; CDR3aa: CASSIAGSTDTQYF
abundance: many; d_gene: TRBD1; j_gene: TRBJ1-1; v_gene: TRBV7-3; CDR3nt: TGTGCCAGCAGCTCGACAGGGGACCCAAACACTGAAGCTTTCTTT; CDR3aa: CASSSTGDPNTEAFF
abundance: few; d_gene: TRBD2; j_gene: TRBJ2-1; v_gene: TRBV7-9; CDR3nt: TGTGCCAGCAGCTTATGGCTAGCGGACTCCTACAATGAGCAGTTCTTC; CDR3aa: CASSLWLADSYNEQFF
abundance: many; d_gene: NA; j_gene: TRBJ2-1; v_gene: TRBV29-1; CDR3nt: TGCAGCGTTGAAGATGGTCTGGCAGGGGCCTACAATGAGCAGTTCTTC; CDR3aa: CSVEDGLAGAYNEQFF
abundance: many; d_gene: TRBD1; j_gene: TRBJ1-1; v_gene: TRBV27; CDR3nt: TGTGCCAGCAGTAACAGGGGTGTCGGAGCTTTCTTT; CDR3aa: CASSNRGVGAFF
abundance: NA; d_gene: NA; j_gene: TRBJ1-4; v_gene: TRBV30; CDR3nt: TGTGCCTGGAGGAATCTGGGAGTCAAACTGTTTTTT; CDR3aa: CAWRNLGVKLFF
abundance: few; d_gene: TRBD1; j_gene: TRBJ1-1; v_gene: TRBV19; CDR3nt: TGTGCCAGCAGGATTAAAGGGGGCACTGGCACTGAAGCTTTCTTT; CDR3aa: CASRIKGGTGTEAFF
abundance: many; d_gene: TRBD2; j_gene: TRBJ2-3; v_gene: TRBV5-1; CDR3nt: TGCGCCAGCAGCTTGGCCACTAGCGGAGATACGCAGTATTTT; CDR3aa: CASSLATSGDTQYF
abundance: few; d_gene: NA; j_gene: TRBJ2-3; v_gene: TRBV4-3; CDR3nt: TGCGCCAGCAGCCAAACCGGAAGCACAGATACGCAGTATTTT; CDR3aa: CASSQTGSTDTQYF
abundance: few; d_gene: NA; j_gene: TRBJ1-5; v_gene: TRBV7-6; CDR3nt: TGTGCCAGCAGCTTCCAGGACAATCAGCCCCAGCATTTT; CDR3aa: CASSFQDNQPQHF
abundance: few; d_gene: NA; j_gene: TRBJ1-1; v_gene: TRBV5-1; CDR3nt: TGCGCCAGCAGTAATCCTTCAGCGAACACTGAAGCTTTCTTT; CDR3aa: CASSNPSANTEAFF
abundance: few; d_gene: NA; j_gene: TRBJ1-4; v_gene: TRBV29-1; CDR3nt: TGCAGCGTTCAGTGGACTGCTAATGAAAAACTGTTTTTT; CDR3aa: CSVQWTANEKLFF
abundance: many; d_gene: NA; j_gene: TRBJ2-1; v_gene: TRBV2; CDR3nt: TGTGCCAGCAGCGACGGATACAATGAGCAGTTCTTC; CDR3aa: CASSDGYNEQFF
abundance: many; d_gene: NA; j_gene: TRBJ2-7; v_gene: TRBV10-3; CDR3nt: TGTGCCATCAGCGGGGTACAGAGGGGGCAGTACTTC; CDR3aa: CAISGVQRGQYF
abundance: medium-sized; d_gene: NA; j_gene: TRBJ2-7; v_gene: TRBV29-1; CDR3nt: TGCAGCGCCAGGGCTCGGAACTACGAGCAGTACTTC; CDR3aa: CSARARNYEQYF